Listed below are T cell receptor beta chains from one sample, sequenced in a study of human T cells and chemical hapten exposure. From the RACE reads, TCRdb called clonotypes with MiXCR, one entry per CDR3 protein. The sample includes tens of thousands of distinct CDR3 sequences, 9% to 10% seen only once; the top ten take about 15%. Here the sequenced sample was whole blood, taken in connection with sensitization to the hapten diphenylcyclopropenone (DPC). These receptors came from a woman in her 40s with alopecia areata. Some clones in this sample may be carry-over from other donors' samples. The CDR3 runs from the conserved cysteine through the conserved F or W.

V gene | CDR3 protein
TRBV5-1 | CASSFIGLRGVYNEQFF
TRBV29-1 | CSAWTANYGYTF
TRBV5-1 | CASSIGGAKNIQYF
TRBV7-9 | CAAGIENTGELFF
TRBV20-1 | CSARQGATYNEQFF
TRBV7-9 | CASSLRRDSFSGNTIYF
TRBV27 | CASSTPGNEQYF
TRBV7-9 | CASSLPGGGYNEQFF
TRBV5-4 | CASSLEGGSKNIQYF
TRBV7-2 | CASTHGGPAYNEQFF
TRBV18 | CASSPYSQGNNSPLHF
TRBV7-6 | CASSPSPDGKDTQYF
TRBV2 | CASSDSTSIGTEAFF
TRBV13 | CASAKRSDTQYF
TRBV9 | CASSVETGLGNEQFF
TRBV7-6 | CASSHRDRPQETQYF
TRBV6-5 | CASSRQGSTDTQYF
TRBV28 | CASHTGQGGYTF
TRBV12-3/TRBV12-4 | CASSLKGSPWETQYF
TRBV2 | CASRGQSYEQYF
TRBV20-1 | CSARGGESYNEQFF
TRBV18 | CASSPLGQVGTGELFF
TRBV20-1 | CSARVSGLTYGYTF
TRBV20-1 | CSAREEGGLGEQYF
TRBV6-2/TRBV6-3 | CATRSTGWSNQPQHF
TRBV18 | CASSPSVSLGVYTF
TRBV19 | CASSIWTGTNEQYF
TRBV28 | CASSSLGQGADNEQFF
TRBV7-2 | CASSLAGQGPYGYTF
TRBV6-5 | CASSFEPGTGISGNTIYF
TRBV3-1 | CASSQVSGPYEQYF
TRBV3-1 | CASSQEGTGGAFF
TRBV3-1 | CASSQRPGFGEQYF
TRBV11-2 | CASSYGLDTQYF
TRBV20-1 | CSARGTDNNSPLHF
TRBV11-2 | CASSLRPPAGNLPADTQYF
TRBV2 | CASSESLAASYNEQFF
TRBV7-9 | CASSLGGNLEAFF
TRBV11-2 | CASSLARGPLNEQFF
TRBV7-9 | CASSQGAGANTGELFF
TRBV12-3/TRBV12-4 | CASSRRTASGNTIYF
TRBV6-5 | CASRGQFEAFF
TRBV13 | CASSLNGRNYEQYF
TRBV5-1 | CASSSPYQPQHF
TRBV29-1 | CSVLVNYGYTF
TRBV2 | CASSVQGGFDEQFF